This T cell receptor beta chain was sequenced during a study of blood T cell repertoires in COVID-19. About the research overall: There were acute and convalescent COVID-19 samples, and they came from the United States, Italy and Spain. PBMCs, B-cell-depleted T cells, or T cells were the source of the cDNA or gDNA that made up the material.

Only in-frame clones appear in the TCRdb table, and some are missing; sequencing was by immunoSEQ multiplex PCR. The sample contains about 260,000 clones, more than 75% of which appear only once. The CDR3 consists of 14 residues. Germline values: CDR1 LGHDT, CDR2 YNNKEL (reference sequence). V lost 2 bases to trimming and J lost 6 bases, with 13 bases between them. Specimen: peripheral blood. This sequence joins TRBV3-1 (or the pseudogene TRBV3-2) and TRBJ1-2; weak D call: TRBD1 (6 bases). The sequence was collected from a man in his forties who had recovered from COVID-19. CDR3 nucleotide sequence: TGTGCCAGCAGCCAATTTATGGGGGGGCATGGCTACACCTTC. Its protein is CASSQFMGGHGYTF.